This T cell receptor (beta chain) was sequenced for a study of technical replicates of blood from a few donors. Data came from immunoSEQ multiplex PCR; TCRdb stores just in-frame clones and leaves some out. The sample lists under 80,000 clones, 85% to 95% occurring once. The origin of this receptor is a human donor in good health. Sequenced: T cells isolated from PBMCs.

The CDR3 here is CASSPKTGWDYGYTF. CDR3 nucleotide sequence: TGTGCCAGCAGCCCCAAGACAGGTTGGGACTATGGCTACACCTTC. J is TRBJ1-2 and V is TRBV6-6; perhaps TRBD1 as D (6 bases). The ends were cut back, 6 bases at V and 3 bases at J, with 17 bases in the middle. Germline V gene lookup returns CDR1 MNHNY and CDR2 SVGAGI (reference sequence). This CDR3 is 15 amino acids long.